This T cell receptor beta chain was found in a study of OX40 agonist ivuxolimab in advanced cancers. Study conclusions and caveats: Compared with others, partial responders at 0.1-3.0 mg/kg displayed clonal expansion among the lowest.

Collection of blood occurred at baseline, at cycle 4 day 1, and at cycle 7 day 1. V trimming: 2 bases; J trimming: 3 bases; junction bases outside the gene matches: 6. Per germline, CDR1 GTSNPN and CDR2 SVGIG (reference sequence). The CDR3 spans 14 residues. Concerning this clone: The antigen remains undetermined.

TCRdb's table, derived via immunoSEQ multiplex PCR, lists solely in-frame clones and lacks some. The top ten hold 1.5% to 2% of the sample, which has about 48,000 clones, roughly four fifths seen once. This receptor was identified in an adult with an advanced solid tumor such as melanoma, head and neck, liver or kidney cancer. This chain connects TRBV30 to TRBJ2-7, with 8 bases lining up with TRBD1. The sequencing used CD4+ or CD8+ T cells sorted from blood, collected in a trial of the OX40 agonist ivuxolimab. DNA for the CDR3: TGTGCCTGGAGTTGGACAGGGAACGGCTACGAGCAGTACTTC. Residues: CAWSWTGNGYEQYF.